The entry below gives a single TCR beta chain sequence along with its context. The data derive from a study of blood T cell repertoires in COVID-19. Study details: Samples representing acute and convalescent COVID-19 were sourced from the United States, Italy and Spain.

This CDR3 has 17 amino acids. Trimming cost V 5 bases and J 0 bases; bases outside gene matches: 9. Study processing details: Reference gene primer amplification in the assay estimated nucleated cell counts. The repertoire was sequenced with immunoSEQ multiplex PCR; TCRdb's copy has only in-frame clones and lacks some. That table is the source of V, J and clone size, and D and trimming were worked out from the DNA. The data contain over 25,000 clones, 84% of them singletons. The clonotype comes from a human donor in a cohort sampled during active COVID-19. The chain combines TRBV23-1 with TRBJ2-4; 8 nucleotides line up with TRBD1. TRBV23-1 carries the ORF label, with uncertain function. Sequenced material: peripheral blood. CDR3 loop: CASSSTGTGEAKNIQYF. In nucleotides, the CDR3 is TGCGCCAGCAGTAGTACCGGGACAGGCGAAGCCAAAAACATTCAGTACTTC.